These 8 T cell receptor beta chains originate from one sample sequenced in a study of blood T cell repertoires in COVID-19. The repertoire was sequenced with immunoSEQ multiplex PCR; TCRdb's copy has only in-frame clones and lacks some. The sample consists of 280,000 or so clones, approximately 85% of them appearing once. The sample consisted of PBMCs or T cells enriched from blood (not recorded which). The receptors were sampled from a man younger than 45 who had recovered from COVID-19.

The chain combines TRBV7-2 with TRBJ1-2; D might be TRBD1 (6 bases). This CDR3 has 16 residues. Per germline, CDR1 SGHTA and CDR2 FQGNSA. V lost 5 bases and J lost 2, with 18 bases in between. CDR3: CASSPRTDSRNYGYTF. CDR3 DNA: TGTGCCAGCAGCCCACGGACAGACTCGAGAAACTATGGCTACACCTTC.

The chain recombines TRBV2 with TRBJ2-5; TRBD2 might be the D (5 bases). The CDR3 has 13 amino acids. Germline V CDR1 and CDR2: SNHLY, FYNNEI. Deletions cut 2 bases from V and 5 bases from J, with 9 bases between. CDR3 bases: TGTGCCAGCAGTGAACTAGCCCGGGAGACCCAGTACTTC. It codes for CASSELARETQYF.

The V call is TRBV5-8, the J call TRBJ2-2; possibly TRBD2 for D (5 bases). V lost 6 bases and J 4 bases, leaving 16 bases between the germline ends. The V gene's germline CDR1 is SGHTS and CDR2 YDEGEE. The CDR3 consists of 15 residues. CDR3 bases: TGTGCCAGCACCTCATGGGGTGGACTCACCGGGGAGCTGTTTTTT. Translating it yields CASTSWGGLTGELFF.

The chain uses TRBV27 and TRBJ1-5; D unresolved. Between the trimmed V and J ends, which lost 2 bases and 3 bases, there was a span of 8 bases. Looked up from germline, CDR1 is MNHEY and CDR2 is SMNVEV (reference sequence). The CDR3 is made up of 14 amino acids. CDR3: CASSLRQANQPQHF. The CDR3 DNA reads as TGTGCCAGCAGTTTACGGCAGGCCAATCAGCCCCAGCATTTT.

The chain employs TRBV5-1 and TRBJ1-4, with 10 bases aligning to TRBD1. This CDR3 spans 17 amino acids. The junction had 14 bases not matched to a gene; V was cut back by 4 bases and J by 8 bases. Germline CDR1 and CDR2: SGHRS and YFSETQ. The CDR3 coding sequence is TGCGCCAGCAGCGCCCCGGGGGGGACAGGGGAGCGAGAAAAACTGTTTTTT. Translated: CASSAPGGTGEREKLFF.

The chain is built from TRBV3-1 (or the pseudogene TRBV3-2) and TRBJ2-1, with D possibly matching TRBD2 (5 bases). This CDR3 contains 17 residues. Germline CDR1 and CDR2: LGHDT and YNNKEL (reference sequence). Trimming removed 4 bases at V and 7 bases at J, with 23 bases between. The chain's CDR3 is CASSRFEASWFDNEQFF. DNA of the CDR3: TGTGCCAGCAGCCGATTTGAGGCTAGCTGGTTTGATAATGAGCAGTTCTTC.

This clone is a singleton in its sample. This chain links TRBV3-1 (or the pseudogene TRBV3-2) with TRBJ1-5, with TRBD1 as a possible D gene (5 bases). Trimming left V 3 bases short and J 0 bases short, with 9 bases between. CDR3 length: 15 amino acids. Germline CDR1 is LGHDT and CDR2 is YNNKEL (reference sequence). The CDR3 loop reads CASSQGGYSNQPQHF. The CDR3 coding sequence is TGTGCCAGCAGCCAGGGGGGGTATAGCAATCAGCCCCAGCATTTT.

This chain joins TRBV6-4 and TRBJ1-1, with TRBD1 matching 7 bases. Germline CDR1 reads MRHNA; CDR2 reads SNTAGT. The V and J ends lost 6 bases and 0 bases, in that order; junction bases with no gene match: 7. The CDR3 is 15 amino acids. CDR3 DNA sequence: TGTGCCAGCAGACCCCAGGGACAGCTGAACACTGAAGCTTTCTTT. Translated, it gives CASRPQGQLNTEAFF.